The TCR beta chain under discussion was sequenced for a study of cytomegalovirus exposure and HLA in healthy donors. For the study at large: Across around 400 genotyped donors, about 80% landed in the Caucasian-associated ancestry cluster.

The study ran its PCR with 60 Vbeta and 13 Jbeta primers. Generated by immunoSEQ multiplex PCR, the TCRdb table keeps only in-frame clones and is missing some. Counted here are about 160,000 clones, around three quarters occurring once; the ten biggest clones make up roughly 2%. General study findings and limits: Most of the TCR beta V segments (in an earlier analysis) were productive either about 87% or about 30% of the time. Reports indicated that the classifier achieved high specificity and sensitivity in diagnosing cytomegalovirus status.

On this clone: Antigen specificity is unknown.

V gave up 2 bases and J gave up 6 bases; unmatched junction bases: 10. The CDR3 length is 17 residues. The germline V gene encodes CDR1 SEHNR and CDR2 FQNEAQ (reference sequence). V is TRBV7-9 and J is TRBJ2-3, with 11 nucleotides matching TRBD2. Input material: PBMCs. The TCR originated in a middle-aged man in good health and CMV-seronegative. The CDR3 sequence is CASSLRIAGGPDDTQYF. CDR3 DNA sequence: TGTGCCAGCAGCTTACGTATAGCGGGAGGGCCGGATGATACGCAGTATTTT.